The rows below give T cell receptor beta chains drawn from one sample of a study. TCRdb ran MiXCR on the 5' RACE reads and lists one entry per CDR3 protein. This sample yields under 45,000 distinct CDR3 sequences, of which about 30% are seen a single time; just over 4% belongs to the top ten. The source material was tumor-infiltrating memory CD4+ T cells sorted from the breast tumor. The receptors were gathered from a female donor with breast cancer. The CDR3 runs from the conserved cysteine through the conserved F or W. A D gene is named only where the DNA matches it firmly. Clone size appears in some rows only: once, few, many, or a class for an expanded clone.

NA	TRBV6-2/TRBV6-3	TRBJ2-5	NA	13	CASTFQSGETQYF	TGTGCCAGCACCTTTCAGTCGGGAGAGACCCAGTACTTC
NA	TRBV20-1	TRBJ1-5	NA	12	CSARGPGQPQHF	TGCAGTGCTAGGGGTCCGGGTCAGCCCCAGCATTTT
TRBD1	TRBV12-3/TRBV12-4	TRBJ1-6	many	14	CASSLDRGNSPLHF	TGTGCCAGCAGTTTGGACAGGGGAAACTCACCCCTCCACTTT
NA	TRBV20-1	TRBJ1-3	NA	14	CSATRTSSGNTIYF	TGCAGTGCTACCCGGACCAGCTCTGGAAACACCATATATTTT
NA	TRBV7-9	TRBJ1-1	few	15	CASSKILGGNTEAFF	TGTGCCAGCAGCAAAATCCTGGGGGGGAACACTGAAGCTTTCTTT
NA	TRBV5-6	TRBJ1-1	NA	16	CASSLGYVRQRNEAFF	TGTGCCAGCAGCTTGGGTTATGTTAGGCAGCGAAATGAAGCTTTCTTT
NA	TRBV6-2/TRBV6-3	TRBJ2-7	NA	16	CASSRAEGTTAYEQYF	TGTGCCAGCAGTCGAGCTGAAGGAACGACTGCCTACGAGCAGTACTTC
NA	TRBV7-9	TRBJ1-5	few	13	CASSLGFSQPQHF	TGTGCCAGCAGCTTAGGGTTTTCTCAGCCCCAGCATTTT
NA	TRBV29-1	TRBJ1-2	once	15	CSVGLVGGGIYGYTF	TGCAGCGTTGGACTGGTCGGTGGAGGGATATATGGCTACACCTTC
NA	TRBV6-5	TRBJ2-2	NA	15	CASSYRSQNTGELFF	TGTGCCAGCAGTTATCGGTCACAGAACACCGGGGAGCTGTTTTTT